This TCR beta chain appears in the sequencing data of a study of CD4 T cell repertoires in COVID-19. Looking at the study overall: After approximately ten days of IL-2 expansion, CFSE-low cells were relabeled and restimulated with other coronavirus spikes. The study, taken as a whole, reports: In SARS-CoV and/or HKU1 spike cultures, between roughly 7 and 27% of SARS-CoV-2 clonotypes reappeared. Several top expanded SARS-CoV-2-reactive clonotypes were shared by two or three memory subsets.

Profiling relied on immunoSEQ multiplex PCR, and the TCRdb table lists in-frame clones only, not all of them. The table includes tens of thousands of clones, roughly 87% detected once. V was pared by 1 base and J by 11 bases, with 2 bases of the junction left unmatched. Germline lookup yields CDR1 SGHNT and CDR2 YENEEA. The CDR3 has 13 residues. The memory T cells were sequenced right after ex vivo isolation, without culture. Comments on this clone: What it binds is unknown.

Sequences were derived from central memory CD4+ T cells from blood, sampled before the COVID-19 pandemic. The chain employs TRBV11-3 and TRBJ1-1; 12 positions match TRBD1. This receptor was identified in a human donor who had COVID-19. CDR3 sequence (DNA): TGTGCCAGCAGCTTAGGGGACAGGGGGCAGGCTTTCTTT. This translates into CASSLGDRGQAFF.